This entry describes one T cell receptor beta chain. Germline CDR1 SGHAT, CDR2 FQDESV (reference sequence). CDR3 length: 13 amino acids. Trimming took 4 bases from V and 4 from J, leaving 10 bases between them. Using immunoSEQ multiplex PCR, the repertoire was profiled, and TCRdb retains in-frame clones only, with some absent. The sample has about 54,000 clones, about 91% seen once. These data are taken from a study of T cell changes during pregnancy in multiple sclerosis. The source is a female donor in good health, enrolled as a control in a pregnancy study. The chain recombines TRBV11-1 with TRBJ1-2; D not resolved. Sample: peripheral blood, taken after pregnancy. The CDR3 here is CASSSGLPYGYTF. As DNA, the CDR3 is TGTGCCAGCAGCTCCGGACTGCCCTATGGCTACACCTTC.